One sample yielded the 6 T cell receptor beta chains listed below, sequenced in a study of blood T cell repertoires in COVID-19. The assay was immunoSEQ multiplex PCR, and TCRdb's table has in-frame clones only and misses some. The data show over 150,000 clones, with roughly 80% seen just once and around 11% held by the top ten. The specimen sequenced was PBMCs or T cells enriched from blood (not recorded which). The receptors stem from a man aged 40-49 years who had recovered from COVID-19.

The chain carries TRBV30 and TRBJ1-2; 8 nucleotides line up with TRBD1. The V and J ends lost 4 bases and 13 bases, in that order; junction bases with no gene match: 11. Germline V gene data show CDR1 as GTSNPN and CDR2 as SVGIG (reference sequence). This CDR3 is built from 12 residues. CDR3 nucleotides: TGTGCCTGGACTGACAGACAGGGGTCGTGCACCTTC. Its protein is CAWTDRQGSCTF. The full variable domain, in which reference TRBV30 and TRBJ1-2 provide the parts outside the CDR3, is SQTIHQWPATLVQPVGSPLSLECTVEGTSNPNLYWYRQAAGRGLQLLFYSVGIGQISSEVPQNLSASRPQDRQFILSSKKLLLSDSGFYLCAWTDRQGSCTFGSGTRLTVV.

The chain links TRBV7-9 to TRBJ1-4; maybe TRBD1 (6 bases). The CDR3 has 15 amino acids. CDR1 and CDR2 (germline): SEHNR, FQNEAQ (reference sequence). Trimming removed 1 base from V and 5 bases from J, with 11 bases in between. The CDR3 nucleotides are TGTGCCAGCAGCTTAGAACAGGGAACGAATGAAAAACTGTTTTTT. This gives the protein CASSLEQGTNEKLFF.

The chain recombines TRBV9 with TRBJ1-2; TRBD1 agrees at 10 bases. The CDR3 runs 17 residues. Germline CDR1 SGDLS, CDR2 YYNGEE. V was pared by 5 bases and J by 3 bases, with 13 bases of the junction left unmatched. The DNA of the CDR3 is TGTGCCAGCAGGGACCGGGACAGGGGCCCCTTTGACTATGGCTACACCTTC. It translates to CASRDRDRGPFDYGYTF.

V and J are TRBV29-1 and TRBJ1-2, with D unclear. In germline, CDR1 is SQVTM, CDR2 ANQGSEA. The CDR3 loop spans 13 amino acids. Trimming took 3 bases from V and 4 from J, leaving 12 bases between them. The CDR3 protein is CSVERQLSYGYTF. The CDR3 nucleotides read TGCAGCGTTGAGAGGCAGTTGAGCTATGGCTACACCTTC. Using reference TRBV29-1 and TRBJ1-2 for the parts outside the CDR3, the full variable domain is SAVISQKPSRDICQRGTSLTIQCQVDSQVTMMFWYRQQPGQSLTLIATANQGSEATYESGFVIDKFPISRPNLTFSTLTVSNMSPEDSSIYLCSVERQLSYGYTFGSGTRLTVV.

This chain joins TRBV5-1 and TRBJ1-2, with D tentatively TRBD1 (5 bases). This CDR3 is 15 amino acids long. V lost 0 bases and J 4 bases, leaving 13 bases between the germline ends. The V gene's germline CDR1 is SGHRS and CDR2 YFSETQ. The CDR3 loop reads CASSLEAKGAYGYTF. In DNA, the CDR3 is TGCGCCAGCAGCTTGGAAGCAAAAGGGGCCTATGGCTACACCTTC.

DNA for the CDR3: TGCGCCAGCAGCTTGGAGGCGGGAGGAGTCACCGGGGAGCTGTTTTTT. It translates to CASSLEAGGVTGELFF. The chain has TRBV5-1 and TRBJ2-2; 8 positions match TRBD2. Trimming at V came to 0 bases and at J to 4 bases, leaving 5 bases not matched to a gene. Germline V gives CDR1 SGHRS, CDR2 YFSETQ. The CDR3 contains 16 residues.